What follows describes a single T cell receptor beta chain. Authors' data handling: Reference gene primers were amplified, and this amplification served to estimate nucleated cell counts. Profiling relied on immunoSEQ multiplex PCR, and the TCRdb table lists in-frame clones only, not all of them. D and trimming come from the DNA, and the V and J calls and clone size come from that table. The sample lists 150,000 to 200,000 clones; 80% to 90% were seen once. This sample is part of a study of blood T cell repertoires in COVID-19. Overall study context: Sites across the United States, Italy and Spain contributed samples from acute and convalescent COVID-19. The cDNA or gDNA used as material had been derived from T cells, B-cell-depleted T cells, or PBMCs.

Participant age was 18 to 89 years, and participants resided in fewer than 30 US areas. V gave up 7 bases and J gave up 4 bases; unmatched junction bases: 12. Germline values: CDR1 LNHDA, CDR2 SQIVND (reference sequence). The CDR3 has 16 residues. The sequence derives from a woman between 18 and 30 years old who had recovered from COVID-19. Specimen: PBMCs or T cells enriched from blood (not recorded which). The chain links TRBV19 to TRBJ2-5, with 10 bases lining up with TRBD1. Here the CDR3 DNA reads TGTGCCAGTACCAGAAGGGACAGGGGTCTCTCAGAGACCCAGTACTTC. This translates into CASTRRDRGLSETQYF. The whole variable domain, remainder taken from reference TRBV19 and TRBJ2-5, is DGGITQSPKYLFRKEGQNVTLSCEQNLNHDAMYWYRQDPGQGLRLIYYSQIVNDFQKGDIAEGYSVSREKKESFPLTVTSAQKNPTAFYLCASTRRDRGLSETQYFGPGTRLLVL.